The 19 T cell receptor beta chains below all came from one sample that was sequenced in a study of cytomegalovirus exposure and HLA in healthy donors. Researchers ran the PCR with 60 Vbeta and 13 Jbeta primers. Only in-frame clones appear in the TCRdb table, and some are missing; sequencing was by immunoSEQ multiplex PCR. The sample lists over 120,000 clones; around 78% were seen once. The sample was PBMCs. The origin of the receptors is a woman younger than 30 in good health and CMV-seropositive.

This chain uses TRBV5-4 with TRBJ2-3, with 9 bases that match TRBD2. The germline V gene encodes CDR1 SGHNT and CDR2 YYREEE (reference sequence). Germline trimming cut 3 bases from V and 2 bases from J; bases unmatched to any gene: 7. This CDR3 has 16 residues. This chain's CDR3 is CASSYSSGGTTDTQYF. The DNA of the CDR3 is TGTGCCAGCAGCTATAGTAGCGGGGGCACCACAGATACGCAGTATTTT.

The V and J genes are TRBV27 and TRBJ1-4; 7 positions agree with TRBD1. Losses at the gene ends were 5 bases for V and 5 bases for J; bases not matched to a gene: 17. The CDR3 covers 18 residues. The V gene's germline CDR1 is MNHEY and CDR2 SMNVEV (reference sequence). The CDR3 sequence is CASSKHRTGISSNEKLFF. CDR3 in DNA: TGTGCCAGCAGTAAGCACCGGACAGGAATAAGTTCCAATGAAAAACTGTTTTTT.

A note on this clone: One end of the junction is discordant with germline, which a read error may explain. The chain employs TRBV5-4 and TRBJ2-2, with TRBD2 matching 9 bases. Germline CDR1 is SGHNT and CDR2 is YYREEE (reference sequence). The CDR3 contains 17 residues. In nucleotides, the CDR3 is TGTGCCACCAGCCCCTACGGGGGCGGGGGGGGCACCGGGGAGCTGTTTTTT. It specifies CATSPYGGGGGTGELFF.

This clone showed up just a few times. The chain is built from TRBV6-5 and TRBJ1-6; 11 positions match TRBD1. Germline CDR1 and CDR2: MNHEY and SVGAGI. This CDR3 contains 14 residues. With 5 bases clipped from V and 9 bases from J, the junction kept 3 bases outside the gene matches. This CDR3 is CASSEGQGASPLHF. CDR3 in DNA: TGTGCCAGCAGTGAAGGACAGGGGGCTTCACCCCTCCACTTT.

V gene TRBV10-2 combines with J gene TRBJ1-1, with D hard to call. Germline CDR1 reads WSHSY; CDR2 reads SAAADI. Trimming removed 6 bases from V and 2 bases from J, with 10 bases in between. The CDR3 spans 13 residues. Here the CDR3 reads CASRDSSNTEAFF. CDR3 DNA sequence: TGCGCCAGCAGGGACTCTAGTAACACTGAAGCTTTCTTT.

This rearrangement joins TRBV28 to TRBJ1-2; perhaps TRBD1 as D (5 bases). The V end was cut by 5 bases, the J end by 5 bases, with 15 bases between. The CDR3 runs 14 residues. Germline CDR1 is MDHEN and CDR2 is SYDVKM. The CDR3 loop reads CASSPAGRQYGYTF. The CDR3 DNA sequence: TGTGCCAGCAGTCCCGCCGGAAGACAGTATGGCTACACCTTC.

This clone was detected a few times. This chain joins TRBV11-2 and TRBJ2-3, with 9 positions matching TRBD2. The CDR3 runs to 18 residues. Germline V gives CDR1 SGHAT, CDR2 FQNNGV. V dropped 1 base and J dropped 4; count of bases not matched to a gene: 12. Written as DNA, the CDR3 is TGTGCCAGCAGCTTAGCCCGCGGAGGAGCGGGGGGTGCAGATACGCAGTATTTT. The encoded protein is CASSLARGGAGGADTQYF.

This sequence joins TRBV19 and TRBJ1-2, with 10 bases aligning to TRBD1. This CDR3 is built from 15 residues. Trimming took 2 bases from V and 4 from J; bases not matched to a gene: 4. In germline, CDR1 is LNHDA, CDR2 SQIVND (reference sequence). The CDR3: CASSIPGQGRYGYTF. CDR3 coding DNA: TGTGCCAGTAGTATACCGGGACAGGGGCGCTATGGCTACACCTTC.

The chain has TRBV5-6 and TRBJ1-4; D remains unclear. Germline V gene lookup returns CDR1 SGHDT and CDR2 YYEEEE. V was trimmed by 5 bases and J by 8 bases, leaving 19 bases between them. This CDR3 has 15 residues. The CDR3 loop reads CASSRRAVLREKLFF. CDR3 coding DNA: TGTGCCAGCAGTCGGAGGGCCGTCCTGAGGGAAAAACTGTTTTTT. The entire variable domain, with the rest obtained from reference TRBV5-6 and TRBJ1-4, is as follows: DAGVTQSPTHLIKTRGQQVTLRCSPKSGHDTVSWYQQALGQGPQFIFQYYEEEERQRGNFPDRFSGHQFPNYSSELNVNALLLGDSALYLCASSRRAVLREKLFFGSGTQLSVL.

The rearrangement joins TRBV9 to TRBJ2-7, with D hard to call. CDR1 is SGDLS, CDR2 YYNGEE, per germline. Trimming removed 0 bases from V and 2 bases from J, with 9 bases in between. The CDR3 has 14 residues. The CDR3 is CASSVGSEPYEQYF. CDR3 bases: TGTGCCAGCAGCGTAGGAAGTGAGCCCTACGAGCAGTACTTC. The full variable domain, completed using reference TRBV9 and TRBJ2-7, is DSGVTQTPKHLITATGQRVTLRCSPRSGDLSVYWYQQSLDQGLQFLIQYYNGEERAKGNILERFSAQQFPDLHSELNLSSLELGDSALYFCASSVGSEPYEQYFGPGTRLTVT.

The CDR3 DNA sequence: TGCGCCAGCAGCCAAGATGGGGACAGGGGTGGGACAGATACGCAGTATTTT. Its translation is CASSQDGDRGGTDTQYF. The J gene is TRBJ2-3, the V gene TRBV4-3; 10 bases are shared with TRBD1. The CDR3 is 17 amino acids. Germline values: CDR1 LGHNA, CDR2 YSLEER. The V segment lost 0 bases and the J segment 3 bases; nucleotides outside the gene matches: 6.

This clone was counted a single time. The chain uses TRBV6-5 and TRBJ1-2, with D possibly TRBD1 on 6 matching bases. Trimming cost V 4 bases and J 3 bases, with 18 bases left between them. CDR3 length equals 16 residues. Germline V lookup: CDR1 MNHEY, CDR2 SVGAGI. The CDR3 here is CASSLKRQGIYYGYTF. DNA of the CDR3: TGTGCCAGCAGTTTAAAGAGGCAGGGGATCTACTATGGCTACACCTTC.

The chain combines TRBV20-1 with TRBJ2-5; no clear D gene. The germline gives CDR1 DFQATT, CDR2 SNEGSKA (reference sequence). The CDR3 spans 11 residues. Trimming took 7 bases from V and 1 from J, leaving 7 bases between them. The CDR3 region has the DNA TGCAGTGTACTCTCCCAAGAGACCCAGTACTTC. Protein product: CSVLSQETQYF.

The rearrangement joins TRBV6-6 to TRBJ2-3, with a possible D match to TRBD1 (6 bases). V dropped 10 bases and J dropped 2 bases, with 16 bases sitting between them. Looked up from germline, CDR1 is MNHNY and CDR2 is SVGAGI (reference sequence). The CDR3 covers 14 residues. The CDR3 reads CATRDTGSTDTQYF. The DNA of the CDR3 is TGTGCCACGAGGGACACAGGGTCCACAGATACGCAGTATTTT.

The chain joins TRBV11-2 to TRBJ2-7, with a possible D match to TRBD1 (6 bases). This CDR3 comprises 14 residues. The germline V gene encodes CDR1 SGHAT and CDR2 FQNNGV. The V gene lost 5 bases and the J gene lost 4 bases, with 15 bases spanning the gap. The CDR3 region has the DNA TGTGCCAGCAGCCCTTTGACAGGAGAATACGAGCAGTACTTC. Amino acids: CASSPLTGEYEQYF.

The rearrangement uses TRBV18 and TRBJ2-2; tentative D call: TRBD2 (6 bases). Trimming left V 3 bases short and J 6 bases short, with 20 bases between. Germline values: CDR1 KGHSH, CDR2 LQKENI. The CDR3 covers 17 residues. CDR3 loop: CASSPTGLDNHAGELFF. As DNA, the CDR3 is TGTGCCAGCTCACCTACGGGACTCGACAACCACGCCGGGGAGCTGTTTTTT.

This rearrangement joins TRBV2 to TRBJ1-5, with D possibly TRBD1 on 5 matching bases. V lost 3 bases and J 0 bases, leaving 9 bases between the germline ends. Germline CDR1 reads SNHLY; CDR2 reads FYNNEI. There are 15 residues in the CDR3. CDR3: CASSEQTVSNQPQHF. The CDR3 nucleotides read TGTGCCAGCAGTGAGCAGACAGTTAGCAATCAGCCCCAGCATTTT.

J is TRBJ1-1 and V is TRBV4-2; D possibly corresponds to TRBD1 (6 bases). The CDR3 runs 15 residues. Germline lookup yields CDR1 LGHNA and CDR2 YNFKEQ. The germline V and J ends were trimmed by 0 bases and 5 bases, with 13 bases remaining between them. The CDR3 here is CASSQEPRGGTEAFF. DNA for the CDR3: TGTGCCAGCAGCCAAGAACCCAGGGGAGGGACTGAAGCTTTCTTT.

The count of this clone is one. The CDR3 is CASSLGGQYEQYF. The CDR3 DNA reads as TGTGCCAGCAGCTTGGGGGGACAGTACGAGCAGTACTTC. This sequence joins TRBV5-5 and TRBJ2-7, with TRBD1 identical over 7 bases. This CDR3 is built from 13 residues. Germline V gene sequence: CDR1 SGHKS, CDR2 YYEKEE (reference sequence). V dropped 0 bases and J dropped 4; count of bases not matched to a gene: 1.